The clone carrying this TCR beta chain was counted a single time. The sample is drawn from a study of Ad26.COV2.S vaccination and SARS-CoV-2 variants. The V and J ends lost 5 bases and 3 bases respectively, with 9 bases between them. CDR1 is SGHNT, CDR2 YENEEA, per germline. This CDR3 has 13 amino acids. Treatment noted: 15 to 20 received Ad26.COV2.S at low or high dose, single or two shots; roughly five received placebo; per-sample allocation not given. Collection of samples fell on day 63 after the first vaccine or placebo injection. Clones were read by immunoSEQ multiplex PCR, and TCRdb kept only the in-frame ones, dropping some. The repertoire includes about 400,000 clones, approximately 91% of them detected once, and over 1.5% sits in the top ten.

The clonotype originates from a person between 18 and 65 years old who received the Ad26.COV2.S COVID-19 vaccine or a placebo. The J gene is TRBJ2-3, the V gene TRBV11-3, with D tentatively TRBD1 (5 bases). The input for sequencing was peripheral blood, taken in a trial of Ad26.COV2.S vaccine versus placebo. DNA for the CDR3: TGTGCCAGCAGCGTGGCAGGGACAGATACGCAGTATTTT. Protein sequence: CASSVAGTDTQYF.